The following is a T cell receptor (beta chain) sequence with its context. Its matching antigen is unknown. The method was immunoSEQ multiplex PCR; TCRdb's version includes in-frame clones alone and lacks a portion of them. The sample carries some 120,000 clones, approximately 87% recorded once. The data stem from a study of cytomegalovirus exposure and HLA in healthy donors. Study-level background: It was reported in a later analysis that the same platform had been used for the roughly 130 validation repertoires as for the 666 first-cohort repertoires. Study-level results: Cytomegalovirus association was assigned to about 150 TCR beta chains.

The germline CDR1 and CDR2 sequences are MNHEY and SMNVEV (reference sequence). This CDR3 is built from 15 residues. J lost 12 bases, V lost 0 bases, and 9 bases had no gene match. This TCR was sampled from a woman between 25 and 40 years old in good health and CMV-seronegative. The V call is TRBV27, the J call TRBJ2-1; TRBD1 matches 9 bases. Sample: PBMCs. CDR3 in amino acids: CASSLSPSGQGGQFF. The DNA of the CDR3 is TGTGCCAGCAGTTTATCCCCCTCGGGACAGGGCGGGCAGTTCTTC.